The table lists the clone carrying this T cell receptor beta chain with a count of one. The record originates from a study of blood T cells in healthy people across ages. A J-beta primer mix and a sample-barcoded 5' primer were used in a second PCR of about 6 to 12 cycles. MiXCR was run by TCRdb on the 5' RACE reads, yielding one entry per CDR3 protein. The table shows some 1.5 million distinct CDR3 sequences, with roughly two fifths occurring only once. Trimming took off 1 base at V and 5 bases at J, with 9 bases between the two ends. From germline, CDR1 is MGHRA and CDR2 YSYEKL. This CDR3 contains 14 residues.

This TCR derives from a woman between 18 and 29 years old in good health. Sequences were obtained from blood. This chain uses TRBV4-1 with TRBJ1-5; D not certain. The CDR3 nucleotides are TGCGCCAGCAGCCAAGGGGGTTCCCATCAGCCCCAGCATTTT. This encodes CASSQGGSHQPQHF.